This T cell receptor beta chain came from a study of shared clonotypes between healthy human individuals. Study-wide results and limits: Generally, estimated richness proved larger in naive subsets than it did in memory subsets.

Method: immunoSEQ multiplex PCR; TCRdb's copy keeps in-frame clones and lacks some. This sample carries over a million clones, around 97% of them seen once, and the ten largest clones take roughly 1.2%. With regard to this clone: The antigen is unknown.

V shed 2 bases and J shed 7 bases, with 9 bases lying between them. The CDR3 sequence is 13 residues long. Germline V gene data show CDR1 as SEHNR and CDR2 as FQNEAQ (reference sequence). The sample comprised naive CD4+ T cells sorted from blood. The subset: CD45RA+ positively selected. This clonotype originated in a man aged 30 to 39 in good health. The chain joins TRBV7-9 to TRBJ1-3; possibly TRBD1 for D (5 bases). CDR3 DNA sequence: TGTGCCAGCAGCTTAAGTGGGGGGAACACCATATATTTT. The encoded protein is CASSLSGGNTIYF.